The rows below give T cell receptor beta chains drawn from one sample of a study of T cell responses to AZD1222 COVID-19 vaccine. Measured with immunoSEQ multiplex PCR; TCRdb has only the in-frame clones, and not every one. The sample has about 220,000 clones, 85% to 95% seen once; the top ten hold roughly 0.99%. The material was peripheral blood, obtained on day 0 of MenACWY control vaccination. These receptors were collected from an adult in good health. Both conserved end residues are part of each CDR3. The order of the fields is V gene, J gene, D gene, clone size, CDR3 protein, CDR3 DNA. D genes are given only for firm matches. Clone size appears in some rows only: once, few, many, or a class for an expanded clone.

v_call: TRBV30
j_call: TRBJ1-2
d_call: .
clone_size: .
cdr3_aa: CAWTPDGASGYTF
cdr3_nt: TGTGCCTGGACCCCGGACGGGGCATCTGGCTACACCTTC

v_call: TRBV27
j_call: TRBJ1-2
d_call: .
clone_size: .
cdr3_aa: CASSSMGLANYGYTF
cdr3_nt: TGTGCCAGCAGTTCTATGGGGTTAGCTAACTATGGCTACACCTTC

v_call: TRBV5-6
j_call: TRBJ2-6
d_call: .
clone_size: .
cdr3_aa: CASSLRGASSGANVLTF
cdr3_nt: TGTGCCAGCAGCTTGCGAGGGGCCAGCTCTGGGGCCAACGTCCTGACTTTC

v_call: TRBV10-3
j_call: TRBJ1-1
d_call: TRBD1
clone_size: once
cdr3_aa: CAISAYGTEEAFF
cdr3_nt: TGTGCCATCAGTGCATATGGGACAGAAGAAGCTTTCTTT

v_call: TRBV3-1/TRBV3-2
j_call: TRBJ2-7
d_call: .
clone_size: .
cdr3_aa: CASSRGNYEQYF
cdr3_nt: TGTGCCAGCAGCCGGGGGAACTACGAGCAGTACTTC

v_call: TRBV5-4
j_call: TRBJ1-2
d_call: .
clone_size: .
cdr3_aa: CASSLAGRLPNYGYTF
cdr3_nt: TGTGCCAGCAGCTTGGCGGGACGGCTGCCTAACTATGGCTACACCTTC

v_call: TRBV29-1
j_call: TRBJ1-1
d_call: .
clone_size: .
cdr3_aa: CSVDRGSVDTEAFF
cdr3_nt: TGCAGCGTTGACAGGGGTAGTGTTGACACTGAAGCTTTCTTT

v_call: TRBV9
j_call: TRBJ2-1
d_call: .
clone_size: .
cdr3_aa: CASSVAGGVSYNEQFF
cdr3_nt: TGTGCCAGCAGCGTAGCTGGGGGCGTATCCTACAATGAGCAGTTCTTC

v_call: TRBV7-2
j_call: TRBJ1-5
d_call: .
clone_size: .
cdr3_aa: CASSLAGGGNQPQHF
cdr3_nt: TGTGCCAGCAGCTTAGCGGGGGGCGGCAATCAGCCCCAGCATTTT

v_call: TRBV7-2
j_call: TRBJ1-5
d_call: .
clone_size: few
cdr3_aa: CASSPRVNQPQHF
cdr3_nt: TGTGCCAGCAGCCCCCGGGTCAATCAGCCCCAGCATTTT

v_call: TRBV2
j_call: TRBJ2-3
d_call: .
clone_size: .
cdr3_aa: CASMLNTQYF
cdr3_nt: TGTGCCAGCATGTTAAATACGCAGTATTTT

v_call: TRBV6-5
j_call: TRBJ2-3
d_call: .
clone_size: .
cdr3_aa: CASSYRSATDTQYF
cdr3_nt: TGTGCCAGCAGTTACCGGTCGGCTACAGATACGCAGTATTTT

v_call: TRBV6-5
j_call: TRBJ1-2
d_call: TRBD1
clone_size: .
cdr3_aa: CARVTGQTNYGYTF
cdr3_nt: TGTGCCAGGGTAACGGGACAGACTAACTATGGCTACACCTTC

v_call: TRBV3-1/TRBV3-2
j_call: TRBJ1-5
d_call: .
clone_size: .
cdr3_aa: CASSQEDRLNQPQHF
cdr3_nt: TGTGCCAGCAGCCAGGAGGACCGTCTAAATCAGCCCCAGCATTTT

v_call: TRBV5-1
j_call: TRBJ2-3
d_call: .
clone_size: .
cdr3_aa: CASSSAGNTDTQYF
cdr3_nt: TGCGCCAGCAGCTCGGCGGGGAACACAGATACGCAGTATTTT

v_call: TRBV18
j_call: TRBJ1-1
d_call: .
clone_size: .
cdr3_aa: CASSPFPGVDGTEAFF
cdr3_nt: TGTGCCAGCTCACCTTTTCCCGGCGTAGACGGGACTGAAGCTTTCTTT

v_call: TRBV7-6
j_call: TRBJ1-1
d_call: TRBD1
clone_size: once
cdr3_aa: CASGSGQGTFF
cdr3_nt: TGTGCCAGTGGCTCGGGACAGGGAACTTTCTTT

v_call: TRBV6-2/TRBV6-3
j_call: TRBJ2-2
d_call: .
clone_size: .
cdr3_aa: CASSNRGGITGELFF
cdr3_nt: TGTGCCAGCAGCAACAGGGGGGGCATAACCGGGGAGCTGTTTTTT

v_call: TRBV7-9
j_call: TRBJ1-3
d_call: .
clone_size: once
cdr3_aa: CASSLGAVVSGNTIYF
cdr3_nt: TGTGCCAGCAGCTTAGGGGCAGTCGTCTCTGGAAACACCATATATTTT

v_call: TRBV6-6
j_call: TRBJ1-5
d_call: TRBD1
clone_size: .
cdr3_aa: CASSGQGFNQPQHF
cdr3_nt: TGTGCCAGCAGTGGACAGGGCTTCAATCAGCCCCAGCATTTT

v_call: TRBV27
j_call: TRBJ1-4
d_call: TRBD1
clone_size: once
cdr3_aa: CASSFTGDRSEKLFF
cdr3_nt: TGTGCCAGCAGTTTCACAGGGGATAGATCTGAAAAACTGTTTTTT

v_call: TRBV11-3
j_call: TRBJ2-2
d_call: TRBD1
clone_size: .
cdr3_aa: CASSLDPGTDFTGELFF
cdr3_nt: TGTGCCAGCAGCTTAGACCCCGGGACAGACTTCACCGGGGAGCTGTTTTTT

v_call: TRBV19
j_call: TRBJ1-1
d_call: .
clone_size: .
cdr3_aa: CASSGGSVTEAFF
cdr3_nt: TGTGCCAGTAGCGGGGGGTCCGTCACTGAAGCTTTCTTT

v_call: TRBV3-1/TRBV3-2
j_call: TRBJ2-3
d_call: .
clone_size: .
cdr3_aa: CASSQVSNTQYF
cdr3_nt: TGTGCCAGCAGCCAAGTCTCGAATACGCAGTATTTT

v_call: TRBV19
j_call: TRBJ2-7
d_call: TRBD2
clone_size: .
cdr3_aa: CASSPGGSFYEQYF
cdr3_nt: TGTGCCAGTAGCCCCGGGGGGTCATTCTACGAGCAGTACTTC

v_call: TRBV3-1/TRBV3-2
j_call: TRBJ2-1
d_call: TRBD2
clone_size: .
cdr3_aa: CASSLKRGFYNEQFF
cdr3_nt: TGTGCCAGCAGCCTAAAGCGGGGGTTCTACAATGAGCAGTTCTTC

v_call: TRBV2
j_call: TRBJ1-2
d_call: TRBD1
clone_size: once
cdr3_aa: CASRVGTGPIYGYTF
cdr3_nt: TGTGCCAGCAGGGTGGGGACAGGTCCTATCTATGGCTACACCTTC

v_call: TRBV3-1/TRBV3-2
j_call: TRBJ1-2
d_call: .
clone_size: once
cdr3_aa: CASSPPTVDYGYTF
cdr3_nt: TGTGCCAGCAGCCCACCGACAGTAGACTATGGCTACACCTTC

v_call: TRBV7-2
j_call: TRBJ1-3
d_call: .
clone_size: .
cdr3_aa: CASSTGGAEAGNTIYF
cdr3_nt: TGTGCCAGCAGCACCGGGGGGGCAGAGGCGGGAAACACCATATATTTT

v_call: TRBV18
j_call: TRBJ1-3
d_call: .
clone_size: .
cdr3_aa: CASFSDRRYSTGNTIYF
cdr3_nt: TGTGCCAGCTTCAGCGACAGGCGATATTCTACTGGAAACACCATATATTTT

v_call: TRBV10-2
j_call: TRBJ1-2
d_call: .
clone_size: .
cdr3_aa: CASGPNNYGYTF
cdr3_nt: TGCGCCAGCGGACCGAATAACTATGGCTACACCTTC

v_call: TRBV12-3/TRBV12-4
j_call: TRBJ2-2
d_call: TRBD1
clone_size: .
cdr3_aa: CASRQGRVGELFF
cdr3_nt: TGTGCCAGCAGACAGGGGCGAGTCGGGGAGCTGTTTTTT

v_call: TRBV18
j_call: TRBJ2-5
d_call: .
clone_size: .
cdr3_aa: CASSFRLVESQETQYF
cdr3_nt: TGTGCCAGCTCCTTCAGACTAGTAGAATCCCAAGAGACCCAGTACTTC

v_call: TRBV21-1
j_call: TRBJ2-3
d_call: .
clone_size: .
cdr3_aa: CASREGTSGETDTQYF
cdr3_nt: TGTGCCAGCCGTGAGGGGACTAGCGGGGAAACAGATACGCAGTATTTT

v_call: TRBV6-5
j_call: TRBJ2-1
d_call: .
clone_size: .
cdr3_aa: CASKTGTFTYNEQFF
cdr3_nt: TGTGCCAGCAAGACCGGGACCTTCACCTACAATGAGCAGTTCTTC

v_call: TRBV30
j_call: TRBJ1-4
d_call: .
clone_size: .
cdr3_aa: CAWSSGAGTSRVKLFF
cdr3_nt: TGTGCCTGGAGCTCAGGTGCCGGGACATCCAGGGTGAAACTGTTTTTT

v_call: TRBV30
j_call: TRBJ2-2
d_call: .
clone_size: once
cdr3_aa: CAWSRAGNTGELFF
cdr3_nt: TGTGCCTGGAGTCGGGCAGGGAACACCGGGGAGCTGTTTTTT

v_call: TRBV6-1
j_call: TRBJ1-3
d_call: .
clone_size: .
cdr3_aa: CASSESSGNTIYF
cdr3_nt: TGTGCCAGCAGTGAGAGCTCTGGAAACACCATATATTTT

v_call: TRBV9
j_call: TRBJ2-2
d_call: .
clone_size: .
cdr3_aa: CASSARRETGELFF
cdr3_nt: TGTGCCAGCAGCGCTCGCAGGGAAACCGGGGAGCTGTTTTTT

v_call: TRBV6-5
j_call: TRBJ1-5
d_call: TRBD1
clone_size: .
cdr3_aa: CASKPQGGVNQPQHF
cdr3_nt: TGTGCCAGCAAACCTCAGGGGGGAGTGAATCAGCCCCAGCATTTT

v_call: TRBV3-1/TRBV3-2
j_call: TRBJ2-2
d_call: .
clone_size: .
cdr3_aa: CASSQLPGPMNTGELFF
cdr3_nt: TGTGCCAGCAGCCAACTTCCGGGACCGATGAACACCGGGGAGCTGTTTTTT

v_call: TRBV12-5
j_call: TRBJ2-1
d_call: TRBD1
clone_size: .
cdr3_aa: CASGLAGTGNNEQFF
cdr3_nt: TGTGCTAGTGGTTTGGCAGGGACAGGGAACAATGAGCAGTTCTTC

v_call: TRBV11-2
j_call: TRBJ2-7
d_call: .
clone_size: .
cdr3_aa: CASSLGGRVAYEQYF
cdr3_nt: TGTGCCAGCAGCTTAGGGGGCAGGGTCGCCTACGAGCAGTACTTC

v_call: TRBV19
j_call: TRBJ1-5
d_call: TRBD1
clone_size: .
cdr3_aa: CASTIDRGGNQPQHF
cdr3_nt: TGTGCCAGTACCATCGACAGGGGAGGCAATCAGCCCCAGCATTTT

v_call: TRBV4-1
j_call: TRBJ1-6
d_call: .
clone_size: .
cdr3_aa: CASSPGLFNSPLHF
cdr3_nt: TGCGCCAGCAGCCCCGGACTGTTTAATTCACCCCTCCACTTT